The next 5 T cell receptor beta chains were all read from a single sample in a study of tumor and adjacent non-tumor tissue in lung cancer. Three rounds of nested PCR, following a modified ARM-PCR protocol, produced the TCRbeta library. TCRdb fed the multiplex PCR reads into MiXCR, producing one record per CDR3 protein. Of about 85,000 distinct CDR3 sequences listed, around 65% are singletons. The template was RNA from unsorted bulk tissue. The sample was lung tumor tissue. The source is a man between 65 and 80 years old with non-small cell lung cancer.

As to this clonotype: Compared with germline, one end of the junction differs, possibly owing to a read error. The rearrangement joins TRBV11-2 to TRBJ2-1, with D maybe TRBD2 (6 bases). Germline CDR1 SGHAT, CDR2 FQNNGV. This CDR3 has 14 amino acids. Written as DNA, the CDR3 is TGTGCTAGCAGCTTCTTATCGGGGAGGAACGAGCAGTCCTTC. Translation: CASSFLSGRNEQSF.

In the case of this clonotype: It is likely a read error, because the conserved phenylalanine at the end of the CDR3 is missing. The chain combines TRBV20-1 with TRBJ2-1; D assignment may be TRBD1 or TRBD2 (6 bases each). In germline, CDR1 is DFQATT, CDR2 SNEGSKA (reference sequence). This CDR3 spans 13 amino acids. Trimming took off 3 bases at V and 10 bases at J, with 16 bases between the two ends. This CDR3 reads CSARTGATWEQFS. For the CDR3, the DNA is TGCAGTGCTAGGACGGGGGCGACTTGGGAGCAGTTCTCC.

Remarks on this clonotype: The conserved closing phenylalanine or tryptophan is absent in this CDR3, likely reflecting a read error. CDR3 DNA sequence: TGCAGTGCTAGACTACTTCTCTCCTACGAGCAGTACTTG. Translated, it gives CSARLLLSYEQYL. The rearrangement joins TRBV20-1 to TRBJ2-7; D is unresolved. The CDR3 loop spans 13 amino acids. V lost 2 bases and J 0 bases, leaving 8 bases between the germline ends. The germline V gene has CDR1 DFQATT and CDR2 SNEGSKA (reference sequence).

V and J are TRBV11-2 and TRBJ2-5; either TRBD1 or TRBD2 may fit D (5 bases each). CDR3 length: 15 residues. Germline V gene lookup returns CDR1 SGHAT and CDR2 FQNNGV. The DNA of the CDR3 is TGTGCTAGTAGCTTAGGAATATGGGGGCAAGAGACCCAGTACTTC. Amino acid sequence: CASSLGIWGQETQYF.

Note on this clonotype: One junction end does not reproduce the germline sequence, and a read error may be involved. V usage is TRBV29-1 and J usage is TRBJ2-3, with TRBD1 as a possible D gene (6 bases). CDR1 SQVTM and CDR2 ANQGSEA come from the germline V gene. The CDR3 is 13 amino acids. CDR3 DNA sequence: TGCAGCGCCCGGGACACAGGCGCAGATAGGCAGTATTTT. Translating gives CSARDTGADRQYF.